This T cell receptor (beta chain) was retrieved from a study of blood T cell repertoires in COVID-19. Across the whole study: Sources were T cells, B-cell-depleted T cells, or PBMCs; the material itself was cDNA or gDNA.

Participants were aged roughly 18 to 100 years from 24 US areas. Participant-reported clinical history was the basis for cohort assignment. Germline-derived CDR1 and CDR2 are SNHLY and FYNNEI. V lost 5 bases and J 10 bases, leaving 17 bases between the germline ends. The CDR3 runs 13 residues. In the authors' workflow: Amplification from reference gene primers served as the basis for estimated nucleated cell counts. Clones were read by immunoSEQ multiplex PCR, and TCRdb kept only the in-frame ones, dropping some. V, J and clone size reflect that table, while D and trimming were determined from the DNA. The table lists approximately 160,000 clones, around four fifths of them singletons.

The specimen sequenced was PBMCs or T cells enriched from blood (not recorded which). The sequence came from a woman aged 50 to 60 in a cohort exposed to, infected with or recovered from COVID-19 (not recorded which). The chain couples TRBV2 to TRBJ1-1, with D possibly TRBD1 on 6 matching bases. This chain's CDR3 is CASSTGTVKRAFF. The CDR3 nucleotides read TGTGCCAGCAGTACAGGGACCGTGAAACGAGCTTTCTTT.